The clone carrying this T cell receptor (beta chain) was seen more than once but under ten times. In germline, CDR1 is DFQATT, CDR2 SNEGSKA (reference sequence). The CDR3 sequence is 14 residues long. Trimming at V came to 3 bases and at J to 3 bases, leaving 0 bases not matched to a gene. The sample is drawn from a study of T cells after yellow fever vaccination. TCRdb processed the 5' RACE reads anew with MiXCR; each CDR3 protein has one entry. The sample holds a few hundred thousand distinct CDR3 sequences, roughly a fifth seen once. The sample was PBMCs, taken 15 days after the yellow fever booster vaccination. This chain uses TRBV20-1 with TRBJ2-7; 15 positions match TRBD2. This TCR was recovered from a man aged 30-40 years who received the YFV17D yellow fever vaccine. The CDR3 nucleotides are TGCAGTGCTAGGGGACTAGCGGGAGGCTACGAGCAGTACTTC. This sequence encodes CSARGLAGGYEQYF.